The clone carrying this T cell receptor beta chain was counted a few times. Its antigen is not known. TCRdb re-called the RT-PCR reads through MiXCR, storing one row per CDR3 protein. The sample has a few hundred thousand distinct CDR3 sequences; 14% are singletons. This sample is part of a study of response to subunit inactivated influenza vaccine. Germline lookup yields CDR1 SGHAT and CDR2 FQDESV (reference sequence). The V gene lost 6 bases and the J gene lost 1 base, with 24 bases spanning the gap. This CDR3 is built from 18 residues. Study-wide findings and caveats: Authors suggested each seasonal influenza vaccination recruits few new T cells.

The chain employs TRBV11-1 and TRBJ1-1, with D possibly being TRBD1 (5 bases). This specimen consisted of PBMCs from blood, obtained roughly 12 days after vaccination. This receptor was identified in a man in his forties or fifties who received an inactivated influenza vaccine. The CDR3: CASSYRRRGVRWNTEAFF. CDR3 in DNA: TGTGCCAGCAGTTATAGACGGAGGGGCGTCCGCTGGAACACTGAAGCTTTCTTT.